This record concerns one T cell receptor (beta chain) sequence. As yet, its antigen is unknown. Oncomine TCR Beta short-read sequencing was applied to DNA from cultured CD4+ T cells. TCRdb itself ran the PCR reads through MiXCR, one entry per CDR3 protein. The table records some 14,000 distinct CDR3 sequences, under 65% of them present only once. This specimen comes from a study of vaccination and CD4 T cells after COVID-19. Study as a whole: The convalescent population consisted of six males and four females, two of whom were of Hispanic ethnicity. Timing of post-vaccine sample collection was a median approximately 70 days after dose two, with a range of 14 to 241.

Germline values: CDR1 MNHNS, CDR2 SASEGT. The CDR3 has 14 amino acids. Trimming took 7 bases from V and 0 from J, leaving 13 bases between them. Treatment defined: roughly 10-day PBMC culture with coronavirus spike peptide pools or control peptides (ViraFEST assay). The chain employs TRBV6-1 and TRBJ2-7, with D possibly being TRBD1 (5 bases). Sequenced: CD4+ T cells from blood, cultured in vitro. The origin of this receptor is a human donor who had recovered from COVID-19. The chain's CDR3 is CASNQGGGSYEQYF. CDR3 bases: TGTGCCAGCAACCAGGGCGGTGGCTCCTACGAGCAGTACTTC.